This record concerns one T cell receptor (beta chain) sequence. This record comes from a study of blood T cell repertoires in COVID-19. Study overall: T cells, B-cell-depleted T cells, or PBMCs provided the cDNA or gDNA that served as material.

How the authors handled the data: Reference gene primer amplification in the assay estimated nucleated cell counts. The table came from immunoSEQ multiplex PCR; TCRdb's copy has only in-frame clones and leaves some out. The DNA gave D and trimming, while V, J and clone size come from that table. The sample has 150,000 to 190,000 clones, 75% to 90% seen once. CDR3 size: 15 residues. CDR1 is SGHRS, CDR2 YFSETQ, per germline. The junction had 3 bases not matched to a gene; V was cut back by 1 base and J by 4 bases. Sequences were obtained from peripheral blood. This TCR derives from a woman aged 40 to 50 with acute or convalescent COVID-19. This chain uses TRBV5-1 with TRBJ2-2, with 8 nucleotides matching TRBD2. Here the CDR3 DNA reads TGCGCCAGCAGCTTGAGTCTAGCGGGCACCGGGGAGCTGTTTTTT. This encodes CASSLSLAGTGELFF. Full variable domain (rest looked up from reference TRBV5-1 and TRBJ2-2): KAGVTQTPRYLIKTRGQQVTLSCSPISGHRSVSWYQQTPGQGLQFLFEYFSETQRNKGNFPGRFSGRQFSNSRSEMNVSTLELGDSALYLCASSLSLAGTGELFFGEGSRLTVL.